This is a list of T cell receptor beta chains from one sample in a study of cytomegalovirus exposure and HLA in healthy donors. Using immunoSEQ multiplex PCR, the repertoire was profiled, and TCRdb retains in-frame clones only, with some absent. The sample includes around 110,000 clones, under 85% seen only once; the top ten take more than 1.5%. The material sequenced was PBMCs. These receptors originate from a woman under 30 in good health and CMV-seronegative. CDR3s include the opening cysteine and the closing phenylalanine or tryptophan. D genes are given only for firm matches. Clone sizes are given selectively: once, few, many, or a class where the clone is expanded.

>TRBJ1-5|-|TRBV19|TRBD1
CASSMGTGYQPQHF
TGTGCCAGTAGTATGGGGACAGGGTACCAGCCCCAGCATTTT
>TRBJ2-3|-|TRBV5-1|-
CASSPRTAQDTQYF
TGCGCCAGCAGCCCAAGGACAGCACAAGATACGCAGTATTTT
>TRBJ2-7|-|TRBV27|TRBD2
CASSFRGLAGGRIYEQYF
TGTGCCAGCAGTTTCAGAGGACTAGCGGGGGGGCGTATCTACGAGCAGTACTTC
>TRBJ1-2|-|TRBV30|-
CAWSVSFNYGYTF
TGTGCCTGGAGTGTGTCTTTCAACTATGGCTACACCTTC
>TRBJ1-2|-|TRBV6-1|TRBD1
CASSERSGQGAYGYTF
TGTGCCAGCAGTGAAAGGTCGGGACAGGGGGCCTATGGCTACACCTTC
>TRBJ2-2|once|TRBV18|-
CASSPWEYTGELFF
TGTGCCAGCTCACCATGGGAGTACACCGGGGAGCTGTTTTTT
>TRBJ1-6|-|TRBV27|-
CASSLGPSSYNSPLHF
TGTGCCAGCAGTTTGGGTCCTAGCTCCTATAATTCACCCCTCCACTTT
>TRBJ1-1|-|TRBV2|-
CASKVAVSKNTEAFF
TGTGCCAGCAAGGTAGCCGTTTCTAAGAACACTGAAGCTTTCTTT
>TRBJ2-3|-|TRBV5-1|-
CASSRSGLSTGTQYF
TGCGCCAGCAGCCGTTCGGGTCTTTCTACGGGTACGCAGTATTTT
>TRBJ1-1|-|TRBV5-1|TRBD1
CASSPTTGFTEAFF
TGCGCCAGCAGCCCAACGACAGGGTTTACTGAAGCTTTCTTT
>TRBJ2-1|-|TRBV15|TRBD1
CASNKGQGPPSEQFF
TGTGCCTCCAATAAGGGACAGGGGCCCCCCTCGGAGCAGTTCTTC